These 13 T cell receptor beta chains share one sample of origin, sequenced in a study of identical twins. TCRdb passed the 5' RACE reads through MiXCR, listing each CDR3 protein once. The data show around 280,000 distinct CDR3 sequences, under 9% seen once. Another study also made use of these data, one on yellow fever vaccine responses in identical twins.

Sequences were obtained from memory (CD45RO+) T cells sorted from blood. The receptors derive from a woman between 18 and 29 years old in good health.

This clonotype came up many times. The chain joins TRBV20-1 to TRBJ1-2; D unclear. Trimming cost V 8 bases and J 2 bases, with 9 bases left between them. This CDR3 comprises 11 residues. Looked up from germline, CDR1 is DFQATT and CDR2 is SNEGSKA (reference sequence). CDR3 sequence: CSSWWNYGYTF. CDR3 sequence (DNA): TGCAGTTCGTGGTGGAACTATGGCTACACCTTC.

This clonotype was counted at least ten times. The chain employs TRBV20-1 and TRBJ2-7; unclear D gene. V was cut by 3 bases and J by 2 bases, with 8 bases left in between. CDR1 is DFQATT and CDR2 is SNEGSKA in the germline V gene (reference sequence). The length of the CDR3 is 12 residues. CDR3 bases: TGCAGTGCTAGTAGTCCGACCTACGAGCAGTACGTC. Translating gives CSASSPTYEQYV.

This clonotype appeared many times. This rearrangement joins TRBV13 to TRBJ1-2; no clear D. V shed 4 bases and J shed 3 bases, with 3 bases lying between them. The CDR3 is made up of 11 amino acids. Germline assignment: CDR1 PRHDT and CDR2 FYEKMQ (reference sequence). Here the CDR3 DNA reads TGTGCCAGCAGCTACTACTATGGCTACACCTTC. Translated: CASSYYYGYTF. The complete variable domain, with remaining parts taken from reference TRBV13 and TRBJ1-2, reads AAGVIQSPRHLIKEKRETATLKCYPIPRHDTVYWYQQGPGQDPQFLISFYEKMQSDKGSIPDRFSAQQFSDYHSELNMSSLELGDSALYFCASSYYYGYTFGSGTRLTVV.

The genes are TRBV7-2 and TRBJ2-2; TRBD1 might be the D (7 bases). V was shortened by 1 base and J by 5 bases, with 14 bases between the two germline ends. Germline lookup yields CDR1 SGHTA and CDR2 FQGNSA. The CDR3 is 16 residues long. CDR3 amino acids: CASSLGRGRRTGELFF. In DNA, the CDR3 is TGTGCCAGCAGCTTAGGGAGGGGGCGTCGAACCGGGGAGCTGTTTTTT.

The chain recombines TRBV5-5 with TRBJ2-7; D is unclear. Trimming shortened V by 2 bases and J by 7 bases, and 13 bases separated the two germline ends. Germline CDR1 is SGHKS and CDR2 is YYEKEE (reference sequence). This CDR3 region has 13 residues. In nucleotides, the CDR3 is TGTGCCAGCAGCTTTTTGGCACTGGGTGAGCAGTACTTC. Its translation is CASSFLALGEQYF.

V gene TRBV10-3 combines with J gene TRBJ2-1, with TRBD2 matching over 9 bases. This CDR3 has 17 residues. Germline V lookup: CDR1 ENHRY, CDR2 SYGVKD. Unmatched junction bases numbered 16, after V lost 9 bases and J lost 4 bases. Written as DNA, the CDR3 is TGTGCCATTTATGATCAAACCGGGACTAGCCGATACAATGAGCAGTTCTTC. It codes for CAIYDQTGTSRYNEQFF.

This clonotype appeared once. The gene calls are TRBV6-1 and TRBJ1-2; no firm D call. Germline V gene sequence: CDR1 MNHNS, CDR2 SASEGT. The CDR3 covers 20 residues. Trimming removed 3 bases from V and 0 bases from J, with 26 bases in between. This CDR3 reads CASSDQGSVGSWFPNYGYTF. CDR3 nucleotides: TGTGCCAGCAGTGATCAAGGTAGTGTCGGTAGTTGGTTCCCTAACTATGGCTACACCTTC.

This clonotype was detected many times. J is TRBJ1-2 and V is TRBV5-1, with D hard to call. The V gene lost 0 bases and the J gene lost 6 bases, with 9 bases spanning the gap. Germline CDR1 reads SGHRS; CDR2 reads YFSETQ. The length of the CDR3 is 13 residues. The CDR3 DNA reads TGCGCCAGCAGCTTGGCCCGGGGTGATGGCTACACCTTC. Translating it yields CASSLARGDGYTF.

The V and J genes are TRBV3-1 and TRBJ2-7, with D tentatively TRBD2 (6 bases). Trimming stripped 6 bases from V and 4 bases from J, with 22 bases between. CDR3 length: 16 residues. Germline V gene lookup returns CDR1 LGHDT and CDR2 YNNKEL (reference sequence). The CDR3 region is CASSPSSLSGEYEQYV. The CDR3 bases are TGTGCCAGCAGTCCTTCCTCCTTGTCGGGGGAGTACGAGCAGTACGTC.

Remarks on this clonotype: A single base separates this from a much larger clone, so it may be a read error. CDR3 sequence (DNA): TGTGCCAGCAGCTTAGGGGTTGGCGGGCAAGAGACCCAGTACTTC. It translates to CASSLGVGGQETQYF. This chain uses TRBV7-6 with TRBJ2-5; D perhaps matches TRBD2 (5 bases). The CDR3 is 15 residues long. V lost 1 base and J lost 2, with 11 bases in between. Looked up from germline, CDR1 is SGHVS and CDR2 is FNYEAQ.

The chain carries TRBV20-1 and TRBJ2-1; 10 bases fit TRBD2. The germline V gene encodes CDR1 DFQATT and CDR2 SNEGSKA (reference sequence). V trimming: 3 bases; J trimming: 15 bases; junction bases outside the gene matches: 8. The length of the CDR3 is 12 residues. The CDR3 here is CSASGLAEPGFF. In DNA, the CDR3 is TGCAGTGCTAGCGGACTAGCGGAGCCGGGGTTCTTC.

At least ten counts were recorded for this clonotype. This rearrangement joins TRBV10-2 to TRBJ2-1, with TRBD2 identical over 9 bases. Trimming at V came to 3 bases and at J to 9 bases, leaving 6 bases not matched to a gene. CDR1 and CDR2 from the germline V gene are WSHSY and SAAADI. The length of the CDR3 is 14 residues. The CDR3 region has the DNA TGCGCCAGCAGTGAAGGGCGGGAGGGGGGTGAGCAGTTCTTC. It codes for CASSEGREGGEQFF.

This clonotype appeared a few times. The chain recombines TRBV7-9 with TRBJ1-2; D gene uncertain. The length of the CDR3 is 14 residues. V dropped 1 base and J dropped 8 bases, with 14 bases sitting between them. Germline lookup yields CDR1 SEHNR and CDR2 FQNEAQ (reference sequence). CDR3 residues: CASSLVPGARGYTF. DNA for the CDR3: TGTGCCAGCAGCTTAGTCCCAGGAGCTAGGGGCTACACCTTC.